Presented here are 11 T cell receptor beta chains from one specimen sequenced in a study of T cell changes during pregnancy in multiple sclerosis. Generated by immunoSEQ multiplex PCR, the TCRdb table keeps only in-frame clones and is missing some. The profile shows 69,000 or so clones, around 92% of them singletons. The sample here was peripheral blood, taken before pregnancy. Every receptor here comes from a female donor with multiple sclerosis, enrolled in a pregnancy study.

The CDR3 protein is CASSLVGQGLTEAFF. CDR3 bases: TGTGCCAGCAGCTTAGTGGGTCAGGGGCTCACTGAAGCTTTCTTT. This rearrangement joins TRBV11-2 to TRBJ1-1; maybe TRBD1 (6 bases). The length of the CDR3 is 15 residues. Germline V gene lookup returns CDR1 SGHAT and CDR2 FQNNGV. V was pared by 1 base and J by 4 bases, with 13 bases between.

The table lists this clone with a count of one. The V gene is TRBV11-1, the J gene TRBJ2-2; D unresolved. CDR1 and CDR2 from the germline V gene are SGHAT and FQDESV (reference sequence). V was clipped by 4 bases and J by 5 bases, with 14 bases between them. The CDR3 has 15 residues. CDR3 sequence: CASSWSRLGTGELFF. CDR3 DNA: TGTGCCAGCAGCTGGTCCAGACTCGGGACCGGGGAGCTGTTTTTT.

The chain is built from TRBV11-3 and TRBJ2-5; TRBD2 aligns across 8 bases. Germline lookup yields CDR1 SGHNT and CDR2 YENEEA. The CDR3 is 15 residues long. With V trimmed by 4 bases and J by 7 bases, 11 bases remained unmatched. The CDR3 loop is CASSSGGASRGTQYF. The DNA for the CDR3 is TGTGCCAGCAGCTCCGGGGGGGCTTCAAGAGGGACCCAGTACTTC.

CDR3 nucleotides: TGTGCGTCGGGACACCCCTACAATGAGCAGTTCTTC. Translation: CASGHPYNEQFF. V is TRBV28 and J is TRBJ2-1; D possibly corresponds to TRBD1 (6 bases). Germline V lookup: CDR1 MDHEN, CDR2 SYDVKM. The CDR3 loop spans 12 amino acids.

This chain links TRBV4-1 with TRBJ2-7; 11 bases align to TRBD2. Germline lookup yields CDR1 MGHRA and CDR2 YSYEKL. The CDR3 spans 17 residues. V trimming: 5 bases; J trimming: 2 bases; junction bases outside the gene matches: 11. The CDR3 DNA is TGCGCCAGCAGCGGAGATAGTAGCGGGAGGGCTACCTACGAGCAGTACTTC. Its translation: CASSGDSSGRATYEQYF.

The rearrangement joins TRBV28 to TRBJ1-5; D remains unclear. Between the trimmed V and J ends, which lost 1 base and 2 bases, there was a span of 9 bases. This CDR3 has 15 amino acids. Germline V gene lookup returns CDR1 MDHEN and CDR2 SYDVKM. The CDR3 bases are TGTGCCAGCAGTTTATATACGGGAGGCAATCAGCCCCAGCATTTT. This translates into CASSLYTGGNQPQHF.

The V gene is TRBV30, the J gene TRBJ2-7; perhaps TRBD2 as D (5 bases). Looked up from germline, CDR1 is GTSNPN and CDR2 is SVGIG (reference sequence). This CDR3 has 13 amino acids. V lost 1 base, J lost 1 base, and 8 bases lay in between. The CDR3 region is CAWSGSGSYEQYF. CDR3 nucleotide sequence: TGTGCCTGGAGTGGGAGCGGTTCCTACGAGCAGTACTTC.

The chain has TRBV7-9 and TRBJ2-7; 9 positions match TRBD2. The germline gives CDR1 SEHNR, CDR2 FQNEAQ (reference sequence). The CDR3 has 14 residues. The J segment lost 4 bases and the V segment lost 7 bases, leaving 8 bases of the junction unmatched. The CDR3 loop is CASTASAGGYEQYF. The CDR3 region has the DNA TGTGCCAGCACCGCCTCGGCGGGAGGGTACGAGCAGTACTTC. Complete variable domain (other parts from reference TRBV7-9 and TRBJ2-7): DTGVSQNPRHKITKRGQNVTFRCDPISEHNRLYWYRQTLGQGPEFLTYFQNEAQLEKSRLLSDRFSAERPKGSFSTLEIQRTEQGDSAMYLCASTASAGGYEQYFGPGTRLTVT.

This clone came up once. J is TRBJ2-7 and V is TRBV2; 7 nucleotides agree with TRBD1. The CDR3 loop spans 14 amino acids. V was clipped by 8 bases and J by 2 bases; unmatched bases: 9. From germline, CDR1 is SNHLY and CDR2 FYNNEI. The chain's CDR3 is CASRQQGLAYEQYF. The CDR3 DNA reads as TGTGCCAGCCGACAACAGGGGCTGGCCTACGAGCAGTACTTC.

This clone was recorded only once. The chain carries TRBV30 and TRBJ2-5; 11 bases map to TRBD2. The J call may be incorrect, as the DNA end agrees better with TRBJ2-7. This CDR3 region has 15 residues. Germline CDR1 GTSNPN, CDR2 SVGIG (reference sequence). CDR3 nucleotide sequence: TGTGCCTGGAGAACCACTAGCGGGAGCAAGTACGAGCAGTACTTC. Translated: CAWRTTSGSKYEQYF.

This chain connects TRBV6-1 to TRBJ1-3, with D maybe TRBD1 (6 bases). Trimming stripped 2 bases from V and 2 bases from J, with 10 bases between. The CDR3 consists of 15 residues. CDR1 and CDR2 (germline): MNHNS, SASEGT. CDR3 region: CASSENRDTGNTIYF. The CDR3 coding sequence is TGTGCCAGCAGTGAAAACAGGGATACTGGAAACACCATATATTTT.